The 32 T cell receptor beta chains given below trace back to one sample, sequenced in a study of T cells in Graves' hyperthyroidism and ophthalmopathy. RNA transcripts served as the template for amplifying TCR beta CDR3 regions. A set of HTBI primers served as the primers for a first-round RT-PCR of the TCR CDR3. TCRdb passed the multiplex PCR reads through MiXCR, listing each CDR3 protein once. The sample lists 700,000 to 850,000 distinct CDR3 sequences, under 45% occurring once. The sequenced material came from blood. Every receptor here comes from a woman in her thirties or forties with Graves' hyperthyroidism.

This clonotype was observed a handful of times. The V call is TRBV6-6, the J call TRBJ1-4; TRBD1 might be the D (6 bases). The CDR3 sequence is 16 residues long. Looked up from germline, CDR1 is MNHNY and CDR2 is SVGAGI (reference sequence). The V and J ends lost 0 bases and 4 bases respectively, with 12 bases between them. DNA for the CDR3: TGTGCCAGCAGTTACTCAGGGGGGCCGTATAATGAAAAACTGTTTTTT. Translating it yields CASSYSGGPYNEKLFF.

This clonotype was found a few times. The chain links TRBV19 to TRBJ1-1; TRBD1 matches at 7 bases. Germline values: CDR1 LNHDA, CDR2 SQIVND (reference sequence). The CDR3 contains 15 residues. The V and J ends lost 5 bases and 6 bases, in that order; junction bases with no gene match: 12. CDR3 sequence: CASSPRDRESPEAFF. CDR3 sequence (DNA): TGTGCCAGTAGTCCCCGAGACAGGGAGAGCCCTGAAGCTTTCTTT.

The rearrangement uses TRBV6-5 and TRBJ1-3; no clear D gene. V lost 6 bases and J 0 bases, leaving 12 bases between the germline ends. Germline-derived CDR1 and CDR2 are MNHEY and SVGAGI. The CDR3 loop spans 15 amino acids. The CDR3 coding sequence is TGTGCCAGCAGGCCGACCGAGCTCTCTGGAAACACCATATATTTT. Translated: CASRPTELSGNTIYF.

In its sample, this clonotype was seen many times. This rearrangement joins TRBV29-1 to TRBJ2-5; possibly TRBD2 for D (7 bases). Trimming removed 4 bases from V and 1 base from J, with 13 bases in between. The CDR3 totals 14 residues. Germline V gene sequence: CDR1 SQVTM, CDR2 ANQGSEA. In nucleotides, the CDR3 is TGCAGCGTTGCCGGGGGGCCTTCCCAAGAGACCCAGTACTTC. This translates into CSVAGGPSQETQYF.

The chain carries TRBV14 and TRBJ2-1, with TRBD2 identical over 13 bases. This CDR3 spans 16 amino acids. Germline CDR1 reads SGHDN; CDR2 reads FVKESK. V trimming: 3 bases; J trimming: 9 bases; junction bases outside the gene matches: 8. CDR3 protein: CASSQAGTSGMFEQFF. The CDR3 region has the DNA TGTGCCAGCAGCCAGGCCGGGACTAGCGGGATGTTTGAGCAGTTCTTC. The variable domain in full, completed from reference TRBV14 and TRBJ2-1, reads EAGVTQFPSHSVIEKGQTVTLRCDPISGHDNLYWYRRVMGKEIKFLLHFVKESKQDESGMPNNRFLAERTGGTYSTLKVQPAELEDSGVYFCASSQAGTSGMFEQFFGPGTRLTVL.

The DNA of the CDR3 is TGTGCCAGCAGTTACCGGGGTAGTTCGAGCAACTATGGCTACACCTTC. Protein: CASSYRGSSSNYGYTF. This sequence joins TRBV6-5 and TRBJ1-2, with D uncertain. Germline CDR1 MNHEY, CDR2 SVGAGI. The CDR3 is 16 residues long. The V end lost 2 bases, the J end lost 2 bases, and 15 bases lay between the germline ends.

This clonotype was seen more than once but under ten times. The gene calls are TRBV28 and TRBJ2-5; D is undetermined. The CDR3 loop spans 14 amino acids. V shed 6 bases and J shed 0 bases, with 11 bases lying between them. CDR1 MDHEN and CDR2 SYDVKM come from the germline V gene. CDR3 sequence (DNA): TGTGCCAGCAGCCAACAGCCCTACCAAGAGACCCAGTACTTC. The encoded protein is CASSQQPYQETQYF.

The rearrangement joins TRBV7-8 to TRBJ1-2; TRBD1 agrees at 7 bases. This CDR3 is 13 amino acids long. V lost 1 base, J lost 8 bases, and 4 bases stayed unmatched. Germline values: CDR1 SGHVS, CDR2 FQNEAQ. In nucleotides, the CDR3 is TGTGCCAGCAGCTTAGGCAGGGACAGAGGCTACACCTTC. Its protein product is CASSLGRDRGYTF.

The gene calls are TRBV15 and TRBJ2-5; 8 bases are a match to TRBD1. This CDR3 spans 14 amino acids. V was pared by 8 bases and J by 9 bases, with 14 bases of the junction left unmatched. Germline V gene data show CDR1 as LNHNV and CDR2 as YYDKDF (reference sequence). The CDR3 is CATGQGQGGQPQYF. DNA for the CDR3: TGTGCCACCGGACAAGGACAGGGAGGACAGCCCCAGTACTTC. Combining the CDR3 with reference TRBV15 and TRBJ2-5 gives the whole variable domain DAMVIQNPRYQVTQFGKPVTLSCSQTLNHNVMYWYQQKSSQAPKLLFHYYDKDFNNEADTPDNFQSRRPNTSFCFLDIRSPGLGDTAMYLCATGQGQGGQPQYFGPGTRLLVL.

This clonotype has ten or more counts. The chain employs TRBV6-5 and TRBJ1-1; tentative D call: TRBD1 (6 bases). Germline V gene lookup returns CDR1 MNHEY and CDR2 SVGAGI. This CDR3 spans 12 amino acids. Between the trimmed V and J ends, which lost 2 bases and 10 bases, there was a span of 11 bases. CDR3 residues: CASSYTRGVAFF. The CDR3 DNA sequence: TGTGCCAGCAGTTACACGAGGGGGGTAGCTTTCTTT.

The V and J genes are TRBV29-1 and TRBJ2-1; unclear D gene. Germline CDR1 reads SQVTM; CDR2 reads ANQGSEA. The CDR3 has 10 residues. The V gene lost 7 bases and the J gene lost 4 bases, with 5 bases spanning the gap. CDR3 loop: CSGRYNEQFF. The CDR3 DNA follows: TGCAGCGGACGGTACAATGAGCAGTTCTTC.

This clonotype was seen at least ten times. V is TRBV2 and J is TRBJ2-7; a weak D match, TRBD1 (7 bases). The V gene's germline CDR1 is SNHLY and CDR2 FYNNEI. The V and J ends lost 5 bases and 3 bases respectively, with 14 bases between them. The CDR3 spans 14 residues. CDR3 sequence: CASSRRDSFYEQYF. The CDR3 nucleotides read TGTGCCAGCAGTAGGAGGGACAGCTTCTACGAGCAGTACTTC.

The J gene is TRBJ1-1, the V gene TRBV10-3; D call uncertain. The CDR3 is made up of 14 amino acids. Trimming took 2 bases from V and 1 from J, leaving 8 bases between them. Per germline, CDR1 ENHRY and CDR2 SYGVKD. CDR3 amino acids: CAISETAANTEAFF. The CDR3 DNA reads as TGTGCCATCAGTGAGACAGCGGCGAACACTGAAGCTTTCTTT.

As to this clonotype: One end of the junction is discordant with germline, which a read error may explain. This chain joins TRBV11-2 and TRBJ1-4, with a tentative D call TRBD1 (6 bases). Germline CDR1 reads SGHAT; CDR2 reads FQNNGV. The CDR3 sequence is 14 residues long. The CDR3 DNA reads TGTGCCAACAGCCGGACAGCAACTAATGAAAAACTGTTTTTT. The encoded protein is CANSRTATNEKLFF.

This clonotype was recorded many times. The chain joins TRBV9 to TRBJ2-7; perhaps TRBD2 as D (5 bases). The germline V gene encodes CDR1 SGDLS and CDR2 YYNGEE. Trimming shortened V by 2 bases and J by 5 bases, and 8 bases separated the two germline ends. CDR3 length: 12 amino acids. CDR3 coding DNA: TGTGCCAGCAGCGTCGACGGGGACGAGCAGTACTTC. Amino acids: CASSVDGDEQYF.

This clonotype was seen repeatedly, ten times or more. The rearrangement uses TRBV29-1 and TRBJ1-2, with 8 nucleotides matching TRBD1. This CDR3 has 16 amino acids. Germline trimming cut 6 bases from V and 8 bases from J; bases unmatched to any gene: 20. Germline assignment: CDR1 SQVTM and CDR2 ANQGSEA. In DNA, the CDR3 is TGCAGCGTCGTAGCGTACAGCCTACAGGGGGGATGGGGCTACACCTTC. Translation gives CSVVAYSLQGGWGYTF.

This clonotype was observed many times. The V call is TRBV19, the J call TRBJ1-1; a weak D match, TRBD1 (5 bases). The germline V gene has CDR1 LNHDA and CDR2 SQIVND (reference sequence). V lost 6 bases and J lost 8, with 10 bases in between. This CDR3 spans 11 amino acids. The CDR3, as DNA: TGTGCCAGTAGCCAACAGGCGGAAGCTTTCTTT. Amino acid sequence: CASSQQAEAFF.

This clonotype has at least ten counts. The chain employs TRBV18 and TRBJ1-1; 8 bases align to TRBD1. The CDR3 is 15 residues long. Germline CDR1 reads KGHSH; CDR2 reads LQKENI. Germline trimming cut 0 bases from V and 5 bases from J; bases unmatched to any gene: 5. The CDR3 DNA follows: TGTGCCAGCTCACCACCGACAGGGGACGGGACTGAAGCTTTCTTT. Translating gives CASSPPTGDGTEAFF.

The table lists this clonotype with many counts. This chain links TRBV7-9 with TRBJ2-7; TRBD1 aligns across 8 bases. The CDR3 is made up of 13 amino acids. Germline V CDR1 and CDR2: SEHNR, FQNEAQ (reference sequence). V was clipped by 4 bases and J by 5 bases; unmatched bases: 4. This CDR3 is CASSSDRVNEQYF. DNA of the CDR3: TGTGCCAGCAGCTCGGACAGGGTCAACGAGCAGTACTTC.

This clonotype was picked up a small number of times. No conserved phenylalanine or tryptophan ends this CDR3, so it is likely a read error. The limits of the CDR3 on the DNA are not certain, so only TCRdb's listed CDR3 is given. V gene TRBV11-2 combines with J gene TRBJ2-5; the DNA was not compared with TRBD2, the D call given in the table. The CDR3 has 10 amino acids, counting both end residues. Germline V CDR1 and CDR2: SGHAT, FQNNGV. The chain's CDR3 is CASSLLEALS.

The chain joins TRBV6-5 to TRBJ1-1, with D uncertain. Trimming stripped 6 bases from V and 0 bases from J, with 8 bases between. Germline V gene data show CDR1 as MNHEY and CDR2 as SVGAGI. This CDR3 is built from 13 residues. CDR3: CASRHSVNTEAFF. Here the CDR3 DNA reads TGTGCCAGCAGACACAGCGTGAACACTGAAGCTTTCTTT.

At least ten counts were recorded for this clonotype. The chain is built from TRBV29-1 and TRBJ2-7; 7 bases are shared with TRBD1. The CDR3 runs 15 residues. Germline V gives CDR1 SQVTM, CDR2 ANQGSEA. Trimming at V came to 0 bases and at J to 2 bases, leaving 7 bases not matched to a gene. Here the CDR3 reads CSVEDGTDHPYEQYF. CDR3 sequence (DNA): TGCAGCGTTGAAGATGGGACAGATCATCCCTACGAGCAGTACTTC.

The chain uses TRBV10-3 and TRBJ1-1; 8 bases fit TRBD1. The CDR3 covers 13 residues. Trimming took 6 bases from V and 7 from J; bases not matched to a gene: 7. Germline loops: CDR1 ENHRY, CDR2 SYGVKD. CDR3 region: CAISDGQGNEAFF. CDR3 coding DNA: TGTGCCATCAGCGACGGACAGGGTAATGAAGCTTTCTTT.

This clonotype was detected once. The chain carries TRBV9 and TRBJ1-2; perhaps TRBD1 as D (5 bases). Trimming removed 2 bases from V and 4 bases from J, with 9 bases in between. Germline values: CDR1 SGDLS, CDR2 YYNGEE. This CDR3 contains 13 residues. The CDR3 reads CASSVGGFYGYTF. The CDR3 nucleotides are TGTGCCAGCAGCGTGGGGGGTTTCTATGGCTACACCTTC.

As for this clonotype: A much larger clone lies one base from this, so it may be a read error. V and J are TRBV7-9 and TRBJ1-4; a weak D match, TRBD1 (5 bases). Trimming took 4 bases from V and 7 from J, leaving 16 bases between them. The CDR3 runs to 15 residues. Germline loops: CDR1 SEHNR, CDR2 FQNEAQ (reference sequence). Here the CDR3 DNA reads TGTGCCAGCAGCTCCCGGGACTCGGCGGTTGAAAAACTGTTTTTT. It specifies CASSSRDSAVEKLFF.

This clonotype was seen a few times. The V and J genes are TRBV7-9 and TRBJ2-1, with no clear D. The V and J ends lost 1 base and 7 bases respectively, with 2 bases between them. The CDR3 is 11 residues long. The germline CDR1 and CDR2 sequences are SEHNR and FQNEAQ (reference sequence). The CDR3 here is CASSLENEQFF. CDR3 DNA: TGTGCCAGCAGCTTAGAGAATGAGCAGTTCTTC.

CDR3 in DNA: TGCAGTTTTATGACAGGGGATAACCAGCCCCAGCATTTT. Translation gives CSFMTGDNQPQHF. The chain has TRBV20-1 and TRBJ1-5, with 8 bases aligning to TRBD1. V lost 8 bases and J lost 7; bases outside the gene matches: 10. The CDR3 totals 13 residues. Germline values: CDR1 DFQATT, CDR2 SNEGSKA (reference sequence).

With regard to this clonotype: The junction departs from germline at one end; a sequencing error may be responsible. The V and J genes are TRBV12-3 or TRBV12-4 and TRBJ1-2; possible D gene TRBD1, 6 bases. The CDR3 covers 15 residues. The CDR3 DNA sequence: TGTGCCAGCAGCTTAGGGGGGTCAGACATCTATGGCTACACCTTC. It codes for CASSLGGSDIYGYTF.

In this sample, this clonotype turned up many times. The rearrangement links TRBV10-3 to TRBJ2-5; TRBD2 matches 8 bases. V lost 10 bases to trimming and J lost 5 bases; unmatched junction nucleotides: 9. CDR1 ENHRY and CDR2 SYGVKD come from the germline V gene. The CDR3 is 13 amino acids. The CDR3 DNA reads as TGTGCCACAAATAGCGGGACGGGGGAGACCCAGTACTTC. Protein product: CATNSGTGETQYF.

The chain couples TRBV7-9 to TRBJ1-1; D is unresolved. Trimming left V 4 bases short and J 8 bases short, with 5 bases between. Germline-derived CDR1 and CDR2 are SEHNR and FQNEAQ (reference sequence). CDR3 length: 10 residues. The CDR3 nucleotides are TGTGCCAGCAGCTCACGGGAAGCTTTCTTT. Translating gives CASSSREAFF.

This clonotype was detected many times. This sequence joins TRBV6-5 and TRBJ2-7, with D possibly TRBD2 on 6 matching bases. The CDR3 loop spans 13 amino acids. Germline V lookup: CDR1 MNHEY, CDR2 SVGAGI. V lost 2 bases and J lost 6, with 11 bases in between. The CDR3 here is CASSYMRGSEQYF. In nucleotides, the CDR3 is TGTGCCAGCAGTTACATGCGGGGAAGCGAGCAGTACTTC.

This clonotype was counted at least ten times. A single base separates this from a much larger clone, so it may be a read error. The V call is TRBV7-2, the J call TRBJ2-5; 9 nucleotides agree with TRBD1. The CDR3 has 15 amino acids. Germline CDR1 and CDR2: SGHTA and FQGNSA. V trimming: 1 base; J trimming: 6 bases; junction bases outside the gene matches: 6. This CDR3 reads CASSLGTGVGKTQYF. In DNA form, the CDR3 reads TGTGCCAGCAGCTTAGGGACAGGGGTTGGGAAGACCCAGTACTTC.